This T cell receptor beta chain is drawn from a study of blood T cell repertoires in COVID-19. The CDR3 has 14 residues. Per the germline V gene, CDR1 is SGHRS and CDR2 is YFSETQ. Trimming removed 0 bases at V and 6 bases at J, with 12 bases between. Clones were read by immunoSEQ multiplex PCR, and TCRdb kept only the in-frame ones, dropping some. This table has a few hundred thousand clones, roughly 86% appearing once. Sequencing input: PBMCs or T cells enriched from blood (not recorded which). The V and J genes are TRBV5-1 and TRBJ1-2; TRBD1 might be the D (5 bases). This receptor was obtained from a woman between 55 and 75 years old who had recovered from COVID-19. The CDR3 spells CASSLGGQGDGYTF. CDR3 DNA: TGCGCCAGCAGCTTGGGTGGCCAGGGTGATGGCTACACCTTC.